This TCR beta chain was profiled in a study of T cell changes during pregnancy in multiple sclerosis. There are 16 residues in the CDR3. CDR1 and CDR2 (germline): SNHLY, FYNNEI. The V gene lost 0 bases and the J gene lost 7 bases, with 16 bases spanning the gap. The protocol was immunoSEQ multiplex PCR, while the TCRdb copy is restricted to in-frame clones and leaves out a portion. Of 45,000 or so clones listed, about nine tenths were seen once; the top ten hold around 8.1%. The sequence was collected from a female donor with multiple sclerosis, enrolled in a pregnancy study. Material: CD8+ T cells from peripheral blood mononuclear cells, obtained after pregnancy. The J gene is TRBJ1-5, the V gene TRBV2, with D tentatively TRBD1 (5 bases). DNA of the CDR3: TGTGCCAGCAGTGAAGCGTGGGGGGGTTCGGAGCAGCCCCAGCATTTT. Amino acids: CASSEAWGGSEQPQHF.